A selection of T cell receptor beta chains follows, all from one sample in a study of radiotherapy plus CTLA-4 blockade in lung cancer. Produced via immunoSEQ multiplex PCR; TCRdb's table is partial and in-frame only. The profile shows tens of thousands of clones, around 82% of them singletons. Sequenced material: peripheral blood, taken from a patient treated with radiotherapy plus ipilimumab. The origin of the receptors is a human donor with non-small cell lung cancer who had stable disease on radiotherapy plus ipilimumab. CDR3s include the opening cysteine and the closing phenylalanine or tryptophan. The D gene is left open where the match is weak. Part of the rows lack a size; the others show once, few, many or a class for expanded clones.

v_gene,abundance,d_gene,j_gene,CDR3nt,CDR3aa
TRBV11-2,NA,TRBD1,TRBJ2-7,TGTGCCAGCAGCCCCCCCGGGACAGGGGGCGGGTACGAGCAGTACTTC,CASSPPGTGGGYEQYF
TRBV7-2,few,TRBD1,TRBJ1-4,TGTGCCAGCAGCTTAGTGAAGACAGGGCGACATGAAAAACTGTTTTTT,CASSLVKTGRHEKLFF
TRBV9,few,NA,TRBJ1-2,TGTGCCAGCAGCCATGGACAGTTAGCTAACTATGGCTACACCTTC,CASSHGQLANYGYTF
TRBV20-1,NA,NA,TRBJ2-7,TGCAGTGCGGGAGACTACGAGCAGTACTTC,CSAGDYEQYF
TRBV28,NA,NA,TRBJ1-4,TGTGCCAGCAGTTTATTTCGTCAGGCTCCTTCGGGAAATGAAAAACTGTTTTTT,CASSLFRQAPSGNEKLFF
TRBV7-9,once,NA,TRBJ1-2,TGTGCCAGCAGCTTAGCCTCGGGGGCGGGTGGCTACACCTTC,CASSLASGAGGYTF
TRBV29-1,once,NA,TRBJ2-3,TGCAGCGTGGGCCCAGACATAGTTTCTAGCACAGATACGCAGTATTTT,CSVGPDIVSSTDTQYF
TRBV30,NA,NA,TRBJ1-1,TGTGCCTGGAGTGGGCCCTTCGGGGGAAACACTGAAGCTTTCTTT,CAWSGPFGGNTEAFF
TRBV11-2,NA,NA,TRBJ1-3,TGTGCCAGCAGCGTGGAAGGAAGGAACACCATATATTTT,CASSVEGRNTIYF
TRBV6-6,NA,NA,TRBJ2-7,TGTGCCAGCAGTAACTTTTTGCGGGACAGTTCCTACGAGCAGTACTTC,CASSNFLRDSSYEQYF
TRBV18,NA,TRBD2,TRBJ2-1,TGTGCCAGCTCACCGGGACTAGCGGGGGTCCATAGCTACAATGAGCAGTTCTTC,CASSPGLAGVHSYNEQFF
TRBV14,NA,NA,TRBJ1-6,TGTGCCAGCAGCCAAGATCAAGCACCTAATTCACCCCTCCACTTT,CASSQDQAPNSPLHF
TRBV5-1,NA,TRBD1,TRBJ2-3,TGCGCCAGCAGCCCAACCGGGACAGGGGGGGGAGATACGCAGTATTTT,CASSPTGTGGGDTQYF
TRBV9,NA,NA,TRBJ2-2,TGTGCCAGCAGCGCCAGGAACACCGGGGAGCTGTTTTTT,CASSARNTGELFF
TRBV4-1,NA,TRBD2,TRBJ2-1,TGCGCCAGCAGCCCCTACCTCGGGACTAGCGGGGGGCGGAACGGCAATGAGCAGTTCTTC,CASSPYLGTSGGRNGNEQFF
TRBV27,NA,TRBD1,TRBJ1-2,TGTGCCAGCTCCCCCTGGACAGGCGATGGCTACACCTTC,CASSPWTGDGYTF
TRBV2,NA,NA,TRBJ1-5,TGTGCCAGCAGTGAAGAGGGCTGGAATCAGCCCCAGCATTTT,CASSEEGWNQPQHF
TRBV7-9,NA,NA,TRBJ2-1,TGTGCCAGCAGCCCCACAGGTTACAATGAGCAGTTCTTC,CASSPTGYNEQFF
TRBV9,NA,NA,TRBJ1-2,TGTGCCAGCAGCGCCTCTCTAGACCATGGCTACACCTTC,CASSASLDHGYTF
TRBV5-1,NA,TRBD2,TRBJ2-1,TGCGCCAGCAGCTCTAGGACTAGCAACAATGAGCAGTTCTTC,CASSSRTSNNEQFF
TRBV10-3,NA,NA,TRBJ2-5,TGTGCCATCAGTGAGTCGAAGAACACGGGAGAACAAGAGACCCAGTACTTC,CAISESKNTGEQETQYF
TRBV27,NA,NA,TRBJ2-7,TGTGCCAGCAGTTTCGGGTACGAGCAGTACTTC,CASSFGYEQYF
TRBV27,NA,NA,TRBJ2-2,TGTGCCACGGGAAGGGTCGGCACCTCGAACACCGGGGAGCTGTTTTTT,CATGRVGTSNTGELFF
TRBV28,few,TRBD1,TRBJ1-6,TGTGCCAGCAGTGACAGGGATAATTCACCCCTCCACTTT,CASSDRDNSPLHF
TRBV5-1,NA,TRBD2,TRBJ2-3,TGCGCCAGCAACAGACTAGCGGAACGCACAGATACGCAGTATTTT,CASNRLAERTDTQYF
TRBV7-9,few,NA,TRBJ2-4,TGTGCCAGCATGGGGACCGGAAACATTCAGTACTTC,CASMGTGNIQYF
TRBV15,NA,NA,TRBJ2-7,TGTGCCACCAGCAGAGAGCTTCTTATCCAAGGCTACGAGCAGTACTTC,CATSRELLIQGYEQYF
TRBV10-3,NA,NA,TRBJ2-7,TGTGCCATCAAGGGGAACCCCCGCACGAACGAGCAGTACTTC,CAIKGNPRTNEQYF
TRBV2,NA,NA,TRBJ2-5,TGTGCCAGCAGTTTAAATACAGGGATTGGGGAGACCCAGTACTTC,CASSLNTGIGETQYF
TRBV28,NA,NA,TRBJ2-7,TGTGCCAGTATTAAGGGGGGAGGGCCGTACGAGCAGTACTTC,CASIKGGGPYEQYF
TRBV27,NA,TRBD1,TRBJ1-5,TGTGCCAGCAGCTCCGGACAGGCCGGTTATAGCAATCAGCCCCAGCATTTT,CASSSGQAGYSNQPQHF
TRBV27,once,TRBD1,TRBJ1-6,TGTGCCAGCAGTTTAAGTCCCCGGGACAGGGGTAATTCACCCCTCCACTTT,CASSLSPRDRGNSPLHF
TRBV27,NA,NA,TRBJ2-7,TGTGCCAGCCGAAACGGCCCCTACGAGCAGTACTTC,CASRNGPYEQYF
TRBV30,NA,NA,TRBJ1-3,TGTGCCTGGAGGGCGGGTTTTGGAAACACCATATATTTT,CAWRAGFGNTIYF
TRBV6-6,NA,NA,TRBJ2-1,TGTGCCAGCAGTTACGACACTTACAATGAGCAGTTCTTC,CASSYDTYNEQFF
TRBV19,NA,NA,TRBJ1-2,TGTGCCAGTAGCATACGCTATGGCTACACCTTC,CASSIRYGYTF
TRBV30,once,NA,TRBJ1-6,TGTGCCTGGCAGAATAATTCACCCCTCCACTTT,CAWQNNSPLHF
TRBV18,NA,NA,TRBJ1-5,TGTGCCAGCTCACCAGGACCTTTCCAGCCCCAGCATTTT,CASSPGPFQPQHF
TRBV5-1,NA,TRBD2,TRBJ2-1,TGCGCCAGCAGCTTGGGAGGTAGCGGGGGGCGAGATGAGCAGTTCTTC,CASSLGGSGGRDEQFF
TRBV6-1,NA,NA,TRBJ1-1,TGTGCCAGCAGTGAACTGGGACACCTCGAAGCTTTCTTT,CASSELGHLEAFF
TRBV5-1,NA,TRBD2,TRBJ2-3,TGCGCCAGCAGCTTGGCTAGCGGTTCCACAGATACGCAGTATTTT,CASSLASGSTDTQYF
TRBV5-1,NA,NA,TRBJ2-2,TGCGCCACCAATTCACAGGGAACCGGGGAGCTGTTTTTT,CATNSQGTGELFF
TRBV25-1,NA,NA,TRBJ2-3,TGTGCCAGCAGTGCAGGGGGCACAGATACGCAGTATTTT,CASSAGGTDTQYF
TRBV30,NA,NA,TRBJ1-5,TGTGCCTGGAGTTTGGGGGTCTATCAGCCCCAGCATTTT,CAWSLGVYQPQHF
TRBV18,NA,NA,TRBJ2-5,TGTGCCAGCTCAAAGGGAACCCAAGAGACCCAGTACTTC,CASSKGTQETQYF
TRBV7-8,NA,NA,TRBJ1-1,TGTGCCAGCAGCCAACCGGGGGAATTCACTGAAGCTTTCTTT,CASSQPGEFTEAFF
TRBV29-1,NA,TRBD2,TRBJ2-4,TGCAGCGTTTTTAGCGGGAGTAACATTCAGTACTTC,CSVFSGSNIQYF
TRBV2,NA,NA,TRBJ1-3,TGTGCCAGGCCCGGGGGGGGCCCTGGAAACACCATATATTTT,CARPGGGPGNTIYF
TRBV30,NA,TRBD1,TRBJ2-3,TGTGCCTGGAGTCTGGGGACAGGGTCCTCCACAGATACGCAGTATTTT,CAWSLGTGSSTDTQYF